Below, 26 T cell receptor beta chains from the same sample are listed, as sequenced in a study of technical replicates of blood from a handful of donors. TCRdb keeps only in-frame clones here, not all; method: immunoSEQ multiplex PCR. The repertoire has 74,000 or so clones, about 92% of them found once; the top ten carry 0.37%. The sequenced sample consisted of T cells isolated from PBMCs. Receptors originate from a human donor in good health.

The chain joins TRBV19 to TRBJ1-5; 9 bases are shared with TRBD1. Germline-derived CDR1 and CDR2 are LNHDA and SQIVND (reference sequence). This CDR3 has 15 residues. Germline trimming cut 3 bases from V and 3 bases from J; bases unmatched to any gene: 3. The CDR3 coding sequence is TGTGCCAGTAGTATGGGGGACAGGGACAATCAGCCCCAGCATTTT. This gives the protein CASSMGDRDNQPQHF.

The rearrangement links TRBV19 to TRBJ2-7, with D perhaps TRBD2 (5 bases). Per the germline V gene, CDR1 is LNHDA and CDR2 is SQIVND (reference sequence). CDR3 length: 13 amino acids. V was cut by 1 base and J by 6 bases, with 10 bases left in between. DNA of the CDR3: TGTGCCAGTAGTATAGTCGCGGGCGCCGAGCAGTACTTC. This sequence encodes CASSIVAGAEQYF. The full variable domain, in which reference TRBV19 and TRBJ2-7 provide the parts outside the CDR3, is DGGITQSPKYLFRKEGQNVTLSCEQNLNHDAMYWYRQDPGQGLRLIYYSQIVNDFQKGDIAEGYSVSREKKESFPLTVTSAQKNPTAFYLCASSIVAGAEQYFGPGTRLTVT.

CDR3 residues: CASSLSGNEQFF. Here the CDR3 DNA reads TGCGCCAGCAGCTTGAGCGGCAATGAGCAGTTCTTC. The chain carries TRBV5-1 and TRBJ2-1, with a weak D call TRBD2 (5 bases). Trimming took 1 base from V and 6 from J, leaving 5 bases between them. This CDR3 has 12 amino acids. Germline V CDR1 and CDR2: SGHRS, YFSETQ.

This rearrangement joins TRBV11-3 to TRBJ2-1; 8 bases line up with TRBD1. The CDR3 extends over 15 amino acids. Per germline, CDR1 SGHNT and CDR2 YENEEA. V dropped 5 bases and J dropped 7; count of bases not matched to a gene: 10. This CDR3 is CASSPRQGIWNEQFF. The CDR3 bases are TGTGCCAGCAGCCCCAGACAGGGGATTTGGAATGAGCAGTTCTTC. Drawing the rest from reference TRBV11-3 and TRBJ2-1, the complete variable domain is EAGVVQSPRYKIIEKKQPVAFWCNPISGHNTLYWYLQNLGQGPELLIRYENEEAVDDSQLPKDRFSAERLKGVDSTLKIQPAELGDSAVYLCASSPRQGIWNEQFFGPGTRLTVL.

The J gene is TRBJ1-2, the V gene TRBV5-6; D is ambiguous. V lost 5 bases and J lost 8, with 16 bases in between. CDR3 length: 13 residues. Germline CDR1 is SGHDT and CDR2 is YYEEEE. The CDR3 DNA is TGTGCCAGCAGACTTACCTATTTCGAAGGCTACACCTTC. Translation gives CASRLTYFEGYTF.

The chain employs TRBV7-2 and TRBJ1-5; D gene unclear. The CDR3 contains 14 residues. Germline V gene sequence: CDR1 SGHTA, CDR2 FQGNSA. Trimming cost V 5 bases and J 5 bases, with 13 bases left between them. CDR3 sequence: CASSPRAGDQPQHF. The DNA for the CDR3 is TGTGCCAGCAGCCCTAGGGCCGGGGATCAGCCCCAGCATTTT.

J is TRBJ2-1 and V is TRBV9; no firm D call. V shed 3 bases and J shed 2 bases, with 6 bases lying between them. Germline lookup yields CDR1 SGDLS and CDR2 YYNGEE. The length of the CDR3 is 13 residues. The CDR3 region has the DNA TGTGCCAGCAGCGCCCTAGCCTACAATGAGCAGTTCTTC. Protein product: CASSALAYNEQFF.

The rearrangement uses TRBV2 and TRBJ2-7; maybe TRBD2 (6 bases). The CDR3 runs 15 residues. Trimming took 8 bases from V and 5 from J, leaving 22 bases between them. Germline lookup yields CDR1 SNHLY and CDR2 FYNNEI. The CDR3 DNA follows: TGTGCCAGCTCCGCCTCGGGACTCACTCGGCACGAGCAGTACTTC. As protein: CASSASGLTRHEQYF.

The rearrangement uses TRBV5-1 and TRBJ2-5; the match to TRBD1 covers 7 bases. CDR1 SGHRS and CDR2 YFSETQ come from the germline V gene. The CDR3 runs to 15 residues. With V trimmed by 4 bases and J by 1 base, 7 bases remained unmatched. The DNA for the CDR3 is TGCGCCAGCAGCCTCGTACAGGGGTCCCAAGAGACCCAGTACTTC. It is translated as CASSLVQGSQETQYF.

This sequence joins TRBV28 and TRBJ2-5, with D possibly matching TRBD1 (6 bases). From germline, CDR1 is MDHEN and CDR2 SYDVKM. Trimming pared 3 bases from V and 2 bases from J, leaving 19 bases between. The CDR3 length is 17 residues. The CDR3 region is CASSFGVWDTKQETQYF. CDR3 bases: TGTGCCAGCAGTTTCGGCGTTTGGGACACAAAACAAGAGACCCAGTACTTC.

This clone came up a few times. V is TRBV28 and J is TRBJ1-1; no definite D call. The germline gives CDR1 MDHEN, CDR2 SYDVKM. The V gene lost 6 bases and the J gene lost 5 bases, with 13 bases spanning the gap. This CDR3 has 13 residues. Written as DNA, the CDR3 is TGTGCCAGCAGGGTCCCCTCAGGAACTGAAGCTTTCTTT. Its protein product is CASRVPSGTEAFF.

This chain connects TRBV11-1 to TRBJ1-2; no clear D gene. The germline V and J ends were trimmed by 1 base and 4 bases, with 10 bases remaining between them. The germline V gene encodes CDR1 SGHAT and CDR2 FQDESV (reference sequence). This CDR3 is 14 amino acids long. DNA for the CDR3: TGTGCCAGCAGCTTAGAGGCGGGAATCTATGGCTACACCTTC. Protein sequence: CASSLEAGIYGYTF.

The chain recombines TRBV19 with TRBJ2-7, with D maybe TRBD1 (6 bases). V was clipped by 6 bases and J by 4 bases, with 13 bases between them. The CDR3 spans 13 residues. CDR1 and CDR2 from the germline V gene are LNHDA and SQIVND (reference sequence). The DNA of the CDR3 is TGTGCCAGTAGCAGGCAGGGGAATTACGAGCAGTACTTC. It codes for CASSRQGNYEQYF.

The J gene is TRBJ1-2, the V gene TRBV15, with D tentatively TRBD1 (5 bases). The CDR3 length is 17 residues. Per the germline V gene, CDR1 is LNHNV and CDR2 is YYDKDF (reference sequence). V lost 0 bases to trimming and J lost 3 bases, with 17 bases between them. The CDR3 spells CATSRDRVPDSYYGYTF. CDR3 DNA: TGTGCCACCAGCAGAGATCGGGTCCCAGACAGTTACTATGGCTACACCTTC.

The DNA of the CDR3 is TGCGCCACCCGCCGGGACTCAGACAATGAGCAGTTCTTC. Translated, it gives CATRRDSDNEQFF. The chain carries TRBV5-1 and TRBJ2-1; perhaps TRBD2 as D (6 bases). This CDR3 has 13 residues. In germline, CDR1 is SGHRS, CDR2 YFSETQ. V dropped 9 bases and J dropped 5 bases, with 15 bases sitting between them.

This chain connects TRBV9 to TRBJ2-7; 7 positions agree with TRBD1. Germline CDR1 and CDR2: SGDLS and YYNGEE. The V segment lost 4 bases and the J segment 1 base; nucleotides outside the gene matches: 5. The CDR3 consists of 14 residues. CDR3 sequence: CASSPGGLSYEQYF. DNA for the CDR3: TGTGCCAGCAGCCCAGGGGGTCTTTCCTACGAGCAGTACTTC.

The chain couples TRBV27 to TRBJ2-7; 9 bases map to TRBD1. The CDR3 covers 15 residues. Losses at the gene ends were 7 bases for V and 5 bases for J; bases not matched to a gene: 12. Germline V gene sequence: CDR1 MNHEY, CDR2 SMNVEV (reference sequence). CDR3 nucleotides: TGTGCCAGCACTCAATACGGACAGGGGATCGACGAGCAGTACTTC. Protein sequence: CASTQYGQGIDEQYF.

The chain couples TRBV28 to TRBJ1-4; perhaps TRBD1 as D (6 bases). This CDR3 is 13 amino acids long. V dropped 11 bases and J dropped 4 bases, with 14 bases sitting between them. The germline V gene has CDR1 MDHEN and CDR2 SYDVKM. The CDR3 region is CAVGAANNEKLFF. For the CDR3, the DNA is TGTGCCGTGGGGGCGGCCAATAATGAAAAACTGTTTTTT.

The rearrangement joins TRBV5-4 to TRBJ2-3; D might be TRBD2 (5 bases). V shed 2 bases and J shed 2 bases, with 12 bases lying between them. CDR3 length equals 15 residues. Germline V gene sequence: CDR1 SGHNT, CDR2 YYREEE (reference sequence). This CDR3 reads CASSFGATNTDTQYF. The CDR3 DNA reads TGTGCCAGCAGCTTCGGAGCGACTAACACAGATACGCAGTATTTT.

This chain uses TRBV19 with TRBJ1-4; D not certain. With 11 bases removed from V and 8 bases from J, the gap between germline ends came to 18 bases. From germline, CDR1 is LNHDA and CDR2 SQIVND (reference sequence). The CDR3 sequence is 13 residues long. The CDR3 nucleotides are TGTGCCTCACATGTGGCGGAGAGCGAAAAACTGTTTTTT. This codes for CASHVAESEKLFF.

This clone was recorded a few times. The chain recombines TRBV9 with TRBJ1-4; the match to TRBD1 covers 8 bases. The V and J ends lost 0 bases and 8 bases, in that order; junction bases with no gene match: 6. The CDR3 covers 15 residues. Germline CDR1 reads SGDLS; CDR2 reads YYNGEE. CDR3 protein: CASSVGDRSGEKLFF. The CDR3, as DNA: TGTGCCAGCAGCGTAGGGGACAGGTCTGGAGAAAAACTGTTTTTT.

The chain combines TRBV28 with TRBJ2-2; D not certain. The V end lost 2 bases, the J end lost 0 bases, and 7 bases lay between the germline ends. From germline, CDR1 is MDHEN and CDR2 SYDVKM. The CDR3 is 15 amino acids. Here the CDR3 DNA reads TGTGCCAGCAGTTTAGGCGGCCCGAACACCGGGGAGCTGTTTTTT. Translating gives CASSLGGPNTGELFF.

V gene TRBV6-4 combines with J gene TRBJ2-2; TRBD1 might be the D (6 bases). Germline V lookup: CDR1 MRHNA, CDR2 SNTAGT. The V and J ends lost 2 bases and 5 bases respectively, with 9 bases between them. This CDR3 spans 14 amino acids. CDR3 protein: CASSDTDRTGELFF. The CDR3 DNA follows: TGTGCCAGCAGTGACACGGACAGAACCGGGGAGCTGTTTTTT.

This rearrangement joins TRBV11-3 to TRBJ1-4; tentatively, D is TRBD1 (5 bases). The V gene's germline CDR1 is SGHNT and CDR2 YENEEA. Between the trimmed V and J ends, which lost 1 base and 4 bases, there was a span of 10 bases. The CDR3 is 15 amino acids. The CDR3, as DNA: TGTGCCAGCAGCTTAGTAGGGGCCTTTAATGAAAAACTGTTTTTT. Translation: CASSLVGAFNEKLFF.

CDR3 in DNA: TGCGCCAGCAGCCAAGTGTATGAGCGGGAGGTGAGAAATGAGCAGTTCTTC. Translated: CASSQVYEREVRNEQFF. The chain combines TRBV4-1 with TRBJ2-1; 9 bases are a match to TRBD2. Per germline, CDR1 MGHRA and CDR2 YSYEKL. The ends lost 1 base at V and 7 bases at J; junction bases unmatched: 11. The CDR3 loop spans 17 amino acids.

The rearrangement uses TRBV29-1 and TRBJ1-2; a possible D gene is TRBD1 (5 bases). The germline CDR1 and CDR2 sequences are SQVTM and ANQGSEA. Trimming stripped 3 bases from V and 7 bases from J, with 12 bases between. The CDR3 sequence is 12 residues long. This chain's CDR3 is CSVERQGAGYTF. The CDR3, as DNA: TGCAGCGTTGAGAGGCAGGGCGCTGGCTACACCTTC.